This T cell receptor beta chain is drawn from a study of siplizumab effects on memory and regulatory T cells (dated by TCRdb to the late 2010s). About the full investigation: The effect of the anti-CD2 antibody siplizumab on alloreactive T-cell subsets was examined in allogeneic mixed lymphocyte reactions constructed from human PBMCs.

This clone was counted a single time. Its target antigen remains unknown. Base quality data are lacking; no much larger clone is found one base away. The library was generated by the immunoSEQ multiplex PCR assay. Around 100,000 TCR templates per sample were assayed by the deep sequencing platform. Genomic DNA extracted from sorted T cells was used for TCRbeta CDR3 sequencing. Turning to the authors' computational methods: The R programming language was used for clonal analysis of TCRbeta CDR3 data. Unstimulated samples were compared with post-reaction CFSE-low samples to define alloreactive CD4+ and CD8+ clones. By matching sequences to the repertoires of sorted unstimulated Treg and non-Treg cells, each alloreactive CD4+ clone was assigned a regulatory or non-regulatory origin. Held by TCRdb, this immuneACCESS table contains in-frame sequences only and omits some clones. Under half of the omission traces to an unresolved V gene where checked; the cause of the rest is unknown. That table supplies the V and J calls and clone size; D and trimming were determined from the DNA. This sample gives around 100,000 clones in total; around 94% of them show up just once. Roughly 0.6% of the sample comes from the top ten.

Sorted unstimulated T cells and proliferating T cells recovered from mixed lymphocyte reactions underwent TCRbeta CDR3 sequencing. Fresh whole blood from around 11 HLA-typed healthy donors was used to isolate PBMCs. Unstimulated CD4+ regulatory T cells were FACS-sorted to map the origin of alloreactive clones. The paper as a whole reports these results and caveats: Greater diversity appeared to be present in unstimulated naive T cells than in memory T cells, and a substantial contribution to the alloresponse seemed to be made by naive cells. The suppressive function of proliferating Tregs from siplizumab cultures was not functionally confirmed. Because sequences below about 10^-5 frequency were poorly captured, only a minor fraction of alloreactive clones could be mapped to unstimulated subsets. Roughly 80-97% of proliferating CD4+ or CD8+ clones could not be assigned a naive or memory phenotype. Of the alloreactive CD4+ clones that could be mapped, the Treg-derived share averaged approximately 69% with siplizumab compared with approximately 25% in control reactions. Siplizumab significantly reduced the cumulative frequency of alloreactive sequences traceable to unstimulated CD4+ memory T cells.

This clonotype originated in a human donor in good health. Sequenced material: Tregs sorted from blood.

The CDR3 reads as follows: CASSHAPAAAVRQYF. The sequenced DNA: TGTGCCAGCAGTCACGCACCCGCCGCAGCGGTACGACAGTACTTC. The chain joins TRBV28 to TRBJ2-5; tentative D gene TRBD2, with 5 bases matching. CDR1 and CDR2, looked up from the germline V gene, are MDHEN and SYDVKM. The germline ends are 24 bases apart after V is trimmed by 5 bases and J by 11 bases. The CDR3, cysteine through phenylalanine, is 15 amino acids long. Only CDR3 DNA remains: 45 bases, in frame from the first base.